Listed here are 16 T cell receptor beta chains from one sample, sequenced in a study of blood T cell repertoires in COVID-19. Produced via immunoSEQ multiplex PCR; TCRdb's table is partial and in-frame only. The repertoire consists of under 350,000 clones, with 86% occurring once and the leading ten covering around 3.6%. Material: peripheral blood. The receptors were gathered from a man aged 18 to 29 with active or convalescent COVID-19.

The V call is TRBV5-4, the J call TRBJ2-1, with D unresolved. The CDR3 spans 14 residues. CDR1 and CDR2 (germline): SGHNT, YYREEE (reference sequence). Trimming removed 0 bases at V and 6 bases at J, with 10 bases between. This chain's CDR3 is CASSLEPIGNEQFF. As DNA, the CDR3 is TGTGCCAGCAGCTTGGAACCCATCGGCAATGAGCAGTTCTTC.

J is TRBJ1-6 and V is TRBV10-3; weak D call: TRBD1 (5 bases). Trimming took 5 bases from V and 0 from J, leaving 8 bases between them. The germline V gene encodes CDR1 ENHRY and CDR2 SYGVKD. The length of the CDR3 is 15 residues. The CDR3 DNA reads TGTGCCATCAGTAAAGACAGCTCCTATAATTCACCCCTCCACTTT. Amino acids: CAISKDSSYNSPLHF.

In nucleotides, the CDR3 is TGTGCCAGCTCACCAGACTGGACTAGCGGGCGAACACTAAAAGTGGATGAGCAGTTCTTC. This codes for CASSPDWTSGRTLKVDEQFF. The rearrangement joins TRBV18 to TRBJ2-1, with TRBD2 matching over 11 bases. The CDR3 covers 20 residues. From germline, CDR1 is KGHSH and CDR2 LQKENI. V dropped 2 bases and J dropped 8; count of bases not matched to a gene: 20.

CDR3 nucleotides: TGCGCCAGCAGCCAAGAAGGAGGGGGCGGCACTGAAGCTTTCTTT. It encodes CASSQEGGGGTEAFF. The V and J genes are TRBV4-1 and TRBJ1-1; 7 bases match TRBD1. The CDR3 sequence is 15 residues long. In germline, CDR1 is MGHRA, CDR2 YSYEKL. The V segment lost 0 bases and the J segment 4 bases; nucleotides outside the gene matches: 5.

CDR3 region: CASSLPQLANEKLFF. The DNA for the CDR3 is TGTGCCAGCAGCTTACCCCAGTTGGCTAATGAAAAACTGTTTTTT. The chain is built from TRBV7-2 and TRBJ1-4; no clear D. V was clipped by 2 bases and J by 3 bases, with 10 bases between them. This CDR3 has 15 amino acids. Germline values: CDR1 SGHTA, CDR2 FQGNSA.

The rearrangement joins TRBV4-1 to TRBJ1-2, with 12 bases lining up with TRBD1. The CDR3 runs to 15 residues. J gave up 8 bases and V 1 base, and 5 bases lay outside the gene matches. Germline values: CDR1 MGHRA, CDR2 YSYEKL. CDR3 sequence reads: CASSQGDRGPGGYTF. CDR3 nucleotide sequence: TGCGCCAGCAGCCAAGGGGACAGGGGGCCCGGGGGCTACACCTTC.

This clone was seen a single time. The chain uses TRBV19 and TRBJ1-2, with a possible D match to TRBD1 (6 bases). The CDR3 consists of 14 residues. Germline CDR1 reads LNHDA; CDR2 reads SQIVND (reference sequence). Trimming left V 3 bases short and J 6 bases short, with 14 bases between. CDR3 loop: CASSILTGSDGYTF. The CDR3 nucleotides are TGTGCCAGTAGTATCCTCACAGGGTCAGATGGCTACACCTTC.

The V gene is TRBV6-1, the J gene TRBJ1-1, with D possibly matching TRBD1 (6 bases). V was trimmed by 4 bases and J by 5 bases, leaving 20 bases between them. The CDR3 sequence is 16 residues long. The germline V gene has CDR1 MNHNS and CDR2 SASEGT. CDR3 protein: CASSGTYGTGPTEAFF. CDR3 nucleotides: TGTGCCAGCAGTGGGACTTATGGCACAGGGCCTACTGAAGCTTTCTTT.

The genes are TRBV5-1 and TRBJ2-6, with 7 bases lining up with TRBD1. This CDR3 has 19 amino acids. The V gene's germline CDR1 is SGHRS and CDR2 YFSETQ. V shed 6 bases, J shed 1 base, and the junction held 16 bases outside the gene matches. The CDR3 reads CASTDPTGTVESGANVLTF. CDR3 DNA sequence: TGCGCCAGCACAGACCCGACCGGGACAGTGGAATCTGGGGCCAACGTCCTGACTTTC.

This clone has just a few counts. The chain joins TRBV25-1 to TRBJ2-3; D may be TRBD1 (5 bases). V gave up 9 bases and J gave up 3 bases, with 28 bases separating them. The CDR3 runs 18 residues. The germline gives CDR1 MGHDK, CDR2 SYGVNS. This CDR3 reads CARVGVCHYCIRTDTQYF. In nucleotides, the CDR3 is TGTGCCAGGGTAGGGGTTTGTCATTATTGTATTAGGACAGATACGCAGTATTTT.

J is TRBJ2-3 and V is TRBV6-5; 9 bases fit TRBD2. From germline, CDR1 is MNHEY and CDR2 SVGAGI. J lost 10 bases, V lost 6 bases, and 11 bases had no gene match. This CDR3 is 14 amino acids long. CDR3 nucleotide sequence: TGTGCCAGCAGACAAAGACTAGCGGTTTTGTCGCAGTATTTT. Translated, it gives CASRQRLAVLSQYF.

This clone appeared a few times. This chain uses TRBV19 with TRBJ1-1; tentative D call: TRBD1 (6 bases). V lost 9 bases and J 1 base, leaving 15 bases between the germline ends. CDR3 length: 14 residues. In germline, CDR1 is LNHDA, CDR2 SQIVND (reference sequence). The CDR3 is CASQPAGENTEAFF. CDR3 in DNA: TGTGCCAGCCAGCCCGCAGGGGAGAACACTGAAGCTTTCTTT.

The rearrangement uses TRBV3-1 (or the pseudogene TRBV3-2) and TRBJ1-4; D uncertain. Trimming stripped 1 base from V and 7 bases from J, with 13 bases between. Germline CDR1 LGHDT, CDR2 YNNKEL (reference sequence). The CDR3 covers 15 residues. The CDR3 DNA reads as TGTGCCAGCAGCCAAGTTTTTCAGCGGACTGAAAAACTGTTTTTT. Translation gives CASSQVFQRTEKLFF.

This chain joins TRBV21-1 and TRBJ2-7; TRBD2, the table's D call, was not compared with the DNA. TRBV21-1 is reported as a pseudogene. This CDR3 contains 16 residues. The CDR3 region has the DNA TGTGCCAGCAGCAGAGGCGGGGGCAGAAGAATCTACGAGCAGTACTTC. Encoded protein: CASSRGGGRRIYEQYF.

This chain joins TRBV29-1 and TRBJ1-4; D is ambiguous. CDR3 length equals 13 residues. Trimming pared 3 bases from V and 4 bases from J, leaving 9 bases between. Germline V gives CDR1 SQVTM, CDR2 ANQGSEA. CDR3 residues: CSVEARHNEKLFF. The CDR3 region has the DNA TGCAGCGTTGAGGCCAGGCATAATGAAAAACTGTTTTTT.

J is TRBJ2-5 and V is TRBV30; D possibly corresponds to TRBD2 (6 bases). CDR3 length: 13 amino acids. V gave up 1 base and J gave up 5 bases, with 11 bases separating them. Germline V gene lookup returns CDR1 GTSNPN and CDR2 SVGIG (reference sequence). CDR3 in DNA: TGTGCCTGGAGTGGATGGGAGGAGGAGACCCAGTACTTC. Its protein is CAWSGWEEETQYF.